This record looks at one T cell receptor (beta chain) sequence and its context. Its antigen is unknown. The record originates from a study of T-cell memory formation after mild COVID-19. Study results and caveats: Among clones peaking at day 37 in the second wave, SARS-CoV-2 specificity remained unconfirmed. Most CD4+ clones that shrank were in CM and EM, while CD8+ ones turned up in EMRA. CD4/CD8 balance held among clones contracting day 15 to 85, and later expanders leaned CD4+. Memory sampled before infection contained some responding clones, suggesting cross-reactive memory joined.

A single record per CDR3 protein comes from TCRdb applying MiXCR to the 5' RACE reads. The sample includes a few hundred thousand distinct CDR3 sequences, roughly a fifth of them seen just once. Input material: PBMCs or a T cell subset sorted from them (not recorded which). This clonotype was sampled from a man aged 18 to 29 who had mild COVID-19 (a few samples of this study predate the infection). Cell type and time point are not known.

CDR3 residues: CASSVAGSGANVLTF. CDR3 nucleotides: TGTGCCAGCAGCGTAGCCGGGTCTGGGGCCAACGTCCTGACTTTC. This rearrangement joins TRBV9 to TRBJ2-6; D not resolved. The CDR3 is made up of 15 amino acids. Germline-derived CDR1 and CDR2 are SGDLS and YYNGEE. The V end was cut by 0 bases, the J end by 1 base, with 5 bases between.